A selection of T cell receptor beta chains follows, all from one sample in a study of T cells in Graves' hyperthyroidism and ophthalmopathy. Each CDR3 protein is one row after TCRdb ran MiXCR on the multiplex PCR reads. This sample has more than 450,000 distinct CDR3 sequences; 15% to 20% occur once, and the top ten carry around 50%. The sequencing input was blood. These TCRs come from a man aged 40-49 years with Graves' ophthalmopathy. Each CDR3 is given with its conserved first and last residue. The D gene is left open where the match is weak. The size field is filled for only some rows; it gives once, few, many or a size class.

abundance,j_gene,v_gene,d_gene,CDR3aa,CDR3nt
NA,TRBJ1-5,TRBV3-1,NA,CASSQGGDAHQPQHF,TGTGCCAGCAGCCAAGGAGGGGACGCCCATCAGCCCCAGCATTTT
few,TRBJ2-1,TRBV3-1,NA,CASSQDRGSYNEQFF,TGTGCCAGCAGCCAAGACCGAGGCTCCTACAATGAGCAGTTCTTC
NA,TRBJ1-3,TRBV6-7,TRBD1,CASSSDRGPRGRSGNTIYF,TGTGCCAGCAGTTCGGATAGAGGGCCGAGGGGGCGTTCGGGAAACACCATATATTTT
NA,TRBJ2-5,TRBV6-1,NA,CASSEAGSEETQYF,TGTGCCAGCAGTGAAGCGGGATCCGAAGAGACCCAGTACTTC
many,TRBJ2-5,TRBV7-2,NA,CASSLAIQQYF,TGTGCCAGCAGCTTAGCAATCCAACAGTACTTC
many,TRBJ2-1,TRBV11-2,NA,CASSLGWNEQFF,TGTGCCAGCAGCCTGGGGTGGAATGAGCAGTTCTTC
NA,TRBJ2-7,TRBV20-1,NA,CSARHSNEQYF,TGCAGTGCTAGACACTCTAACGAGCAGTACTTC
NA,TRBJ2-1,TRBV7-8,TRBD1,CASSFYRGLREQFF,TGTGCCAGCAGCTTCTACAGGGGGCTCAGGGAGCAGTTCTTC
NA,TRBJ1-1,TRBV6-2/TRBV6-3,TRBD1,CASGGQGGTEAFF,TGTGCCAGCGGAGGACAGGGGGGCACTGAAGCTTTCTTT
few,TRBJ1-2,TRBV7-2,NA,CASSYYKTGYTF,TGTGCCAGCAGCTACTACAAAACCGGCTACACCTTC
NA,TRBJ1-2,TRBV27,TRBD1,CASSQSGGMGVYGYTF,TGTGCCAGCAGCCAGTCAGGGGGTATGGGGGTATATGGCTACACCTTC
few,TRBJ2-1,TRBV11-2,TRBD2,CASSPAGAGGYNEQFF,TGTGCCAGCAGCCCAGCGGGAGCGGGAGGCTACAATGAGCAGTTCTTC
few,TRBJ2-7,TRBV2,NA,CASSSTRFSEQYF,TGTGCCAGCAGTTCAACTAGGTTTAGCGAGCAGTACTTC
few,TRBJ2-6,TRBV5-1,TRBD1,CASSMGTGGPGANVLTF,TGCGCCAGCAGCATGGGGACAGGGGGTCCTGGGGCCAACGTCCTGACTTTC
many,TRBJ2-7,TRBV13,TRBD2,CASSSPSTSGTVEQYF,TGTGCCAGCAGTTCCCCCTCGACTAGCGGGACGGTCGAGCAGTACTTC
many,TRBJ1-1,TRBV30,NA,CAWSGRFPEAFF,TGTGCCTGGAGTGGGCGCTTTCCTGAAGCTTTCTTT
many,TRBJ2-3,TRBV6-2/TRBV6-3,NA,CASSYSANSGSDTQYF,TGTGCCAGCAGTTACTCGGCCAATAGCGGTTCAGATACGCAGTATTTT
many,TRBJ2-3,TRBV11-2,NA,CASRSLRLATDTQYF,TGTGCCAGCAGGTCCCTCCGCCTAGCGACGGATACGCAGTATTTT
few,TRBJ2-1,TRBV7-3,TRBD2,CASSSNLLAGDNEQFF,TGTGCCAGCAGCTCGAACCTCTTAGCGGGGGACAATGAGCAGTTCTTC
NA,TRBJ2-1,TRBV29-1,NA,CSGFVGTINNEQFF,TGCAGCGGATTTGTTGGGACGATAAACAATGAGCAGTTCTTC
NA,TRBJ2-2,TRBV7-3,TRBD2,CASNKAGETGELFF,TGTGCCAGCAATAAAGCGGGGGAAACCGGGGAGCTGTTTTTT
few,TRBJ2-3,TRBV29-1,NA,CSVATPSTDTQYF,TGCAGCGTTGCGACCCCTAGCACAGATACGCAGTATTTT
NA,TRBJ2-7,TRBV19,TRBD1,CASSRQQGIEQYF,TGTGCCAGTAGCCGTCAACAGGGGATCGAGCAGTACTTC
few,TRBJ2-4,TRBV3-1,NA,CASSQDSGESRAKNIQYF,TGTGCCAGCAGCCAAGATTCTGGTGAATCACGCGCCAAAAACATTCAGTACTTC
many,TRBJ2-7,TRBV6-1,NA,CASRAGSSYEQYF,TGTGCCAGCAGGGCAGGGTCGTCCTACGAGCAGTACTTC
few,TRBJ1-1,TRBV7-9,NA,CASSPLGGKGNTEAFF,TGTGCCAGCAGCCCCCTGGGGGGGAAAGGGAACACTGAAGCTTTCTTT
many,TRBJ2-3,TRBV20-1,TRBD2,CSARGSKRGLTDTQYF,TGCAGTGCTAGAGGAAGCAAGCGGGGCCTCACAGATACGCAGTATTTT
many,TRBJ2-1,TRBV20-1,TRBD2,CSARDVLAGVYNEQFF,TGCAGTGCTAGAGATGTACTAGCGGGAGTTTACAATGAGCAGTTCTTC
few,TRBJ1-6,TRBV30,NA,CACPPEGSYNSPLHF,TGTGCCTGTCCCCCCGAGGGCAGCTATAATTCACCCCTCCACTTT
many,TRBJ1-2,TRBV30,NA,CAWSVTRRRGKSYTF,TGTGCCTGGAGTGTAACGAGAAGAAGGGGGAAGAGCTACACCTTC
few,TRBJ2-2,TRBV7-2,TRBD1,CASSLDRVTLGELFF,TGTGCCAGCAGCTTGGACAGGGTCACCCTCGGGGAGCTGTTTTTT
few,TRBJ1-5,TRBV19,NA,CASSISGIGQPQHF,TGTGCCAGTAGTATATCAGGGATCGGTCAGCCCCAGCATTTT
few,TRBJ1-2,TRBV29-1,TRBD1,CSVERLGESTGTDGYTF,TGCAGCGTTGAGCGCCTGGGGGAATCGACAGGGACTGATGGCTACACCTTC
many,TRBJ2-7,TRBV7-2,TRBD2,CASSPGLAGGSRVEQYF,TGTGCCAGCAGCCCAGGACTAGCGGGAGGGAGTCGGGTAGAGCAGTACTTC
NA,TRBJ1-2,TRBV6-1,NA,CASRKDGTYGYTF,TGTGCCAGCAGAAAGGACGGCACCTATGGCTACACCTTC
NA,TRBJ1-6,TRBV13,TRBD1,CASSLGKGAYSPLHF,TGTGCCAGCAGCTTGGGGAAGGGGGCTTATTCACCCCTCCACTTT
many,TRBJ2-7,TRBV18,NA,CASSPGQGTDEQYF,TGTGCCAGCTCACCAGGCCAGGGAACTGACGAGCAGTACTTC
few,TRBJ1-6,TRBV6-5,TRBD1,CASSYAGTGVANSPLHF,TGTGCCAGCAGTTACGCCGGGACAGGGGTAGCAAATTCACCCCTCCACTTT
many,TRBJ2-1,TRBV20-1,TRBD2,CSARGTSWDNEQFF,TGCAGTGCTAGAGGGACTAGTTGGGACAATGAGCAGTTCTTC
NA,TRBJ2-2,TRBV3-1,TRBD1,CASSPGQGSTGELFF,TGTGCCAGCAGCCCGGGACAGGGTAGTACCGGGGAGCTGTTTTTT
many,TRBJ2-7,TRBV20-1,TRBD1,CSAQPGQGAMYEQYF,TGCAGTGCCCAACCCGGACAGGGAGCAATGTACGAGCAGTACTTC
NA,TRBJ1-2,TRBV3-1,NA,CASSPMEQGIVVGYTF,TGTGCCAGCAGCCCCATGGAACAGGGAATCGTCGTGGGCTACACCTTC
many,TRBJ1-1,TRBV3-1,NA,CASSQDGKGGTEAFF,TGTGCCAGCAGCCAAGATGGGAAAGGGGGCACTGAAGCTTTCTTT
few,TRBJ1-5,TRBV19,NA,CASTAGHRVGQPQHF,TGTGCCAGTACTGCAGGGCACAGGGTAGGGCAGCCCCAGCATTTT
NA,TRBJ1-3,TRBV3-1,NA,CASSQDLAGKISGNTIYF,TGTGCCAGCAGCCAAGATCTGGCAGGGAAAATCTCTGGAAACACCATATATTTT
NA,TRBJ2-1,TRBV2,NA,CASSALMNSYNEQFF,TGTGCCAGCAGCGCTCTCATGAACTCCTACAATGAGCAGTTCTTC
many,TRBJ2-1,TRBV5-1,NA,CASGPYYASSYNEQFF,TGCGCCAGCGGCCCCTACTACGCGAGCTCCTACAATGAGCAGTTCTTC